This T cell receptor beta chain comes out of a study of spatial heterogeneity in lung cancer. Study at large: Detection consistently captured more beta-chain sequences than alpha-chain sequences. Points from the study as a whole: The appearance of ubiquitous expanded tumor TCRs in blood was greater at resection than follow-up.

Individual TCR cDNA molecules each bore their own unique molecular identifier. TCRdb passed the 5' RACE reads through MiXCR, listing each CDR3 protein once. The table shows about 11,000 distinct CDR3 sequences, with under 4.5% occurring only once. Specified time point: sample taken at primary tumor resection. Researchers sequenced whole RNA taken from tumor, nontumor lung or frozen PBMC without sorting. The donor population consisted of some 67 patients with untreated, early-stage non-small cell lung cancer. CDR3 size: 13 residues. V dropped 1 base and J dropped 2 bases, with 8 bases sitting between them. Germline CDR1 and CDR2: SQVTM and ANQGSEA. This clonotype is classed as medium-sized (0.01 to 0.1%). Its target is not known. For a library built for alpha chains, this beta chain is a stray read; little rests on its size.

This TCR came from a female donor with early-stage non-small cell lung cancer. The V gene is TRBV29-1, the J gene TRBJ1-1; D not resolved. This material consisted of PBMCs, taken at surgery. Written as DNA, the CDR3 is TGCAGCGTTGAAGTAAAGGCTAACACTGAAGCTTTCTTT. This gives the protein CSVEVKANTEAFF.